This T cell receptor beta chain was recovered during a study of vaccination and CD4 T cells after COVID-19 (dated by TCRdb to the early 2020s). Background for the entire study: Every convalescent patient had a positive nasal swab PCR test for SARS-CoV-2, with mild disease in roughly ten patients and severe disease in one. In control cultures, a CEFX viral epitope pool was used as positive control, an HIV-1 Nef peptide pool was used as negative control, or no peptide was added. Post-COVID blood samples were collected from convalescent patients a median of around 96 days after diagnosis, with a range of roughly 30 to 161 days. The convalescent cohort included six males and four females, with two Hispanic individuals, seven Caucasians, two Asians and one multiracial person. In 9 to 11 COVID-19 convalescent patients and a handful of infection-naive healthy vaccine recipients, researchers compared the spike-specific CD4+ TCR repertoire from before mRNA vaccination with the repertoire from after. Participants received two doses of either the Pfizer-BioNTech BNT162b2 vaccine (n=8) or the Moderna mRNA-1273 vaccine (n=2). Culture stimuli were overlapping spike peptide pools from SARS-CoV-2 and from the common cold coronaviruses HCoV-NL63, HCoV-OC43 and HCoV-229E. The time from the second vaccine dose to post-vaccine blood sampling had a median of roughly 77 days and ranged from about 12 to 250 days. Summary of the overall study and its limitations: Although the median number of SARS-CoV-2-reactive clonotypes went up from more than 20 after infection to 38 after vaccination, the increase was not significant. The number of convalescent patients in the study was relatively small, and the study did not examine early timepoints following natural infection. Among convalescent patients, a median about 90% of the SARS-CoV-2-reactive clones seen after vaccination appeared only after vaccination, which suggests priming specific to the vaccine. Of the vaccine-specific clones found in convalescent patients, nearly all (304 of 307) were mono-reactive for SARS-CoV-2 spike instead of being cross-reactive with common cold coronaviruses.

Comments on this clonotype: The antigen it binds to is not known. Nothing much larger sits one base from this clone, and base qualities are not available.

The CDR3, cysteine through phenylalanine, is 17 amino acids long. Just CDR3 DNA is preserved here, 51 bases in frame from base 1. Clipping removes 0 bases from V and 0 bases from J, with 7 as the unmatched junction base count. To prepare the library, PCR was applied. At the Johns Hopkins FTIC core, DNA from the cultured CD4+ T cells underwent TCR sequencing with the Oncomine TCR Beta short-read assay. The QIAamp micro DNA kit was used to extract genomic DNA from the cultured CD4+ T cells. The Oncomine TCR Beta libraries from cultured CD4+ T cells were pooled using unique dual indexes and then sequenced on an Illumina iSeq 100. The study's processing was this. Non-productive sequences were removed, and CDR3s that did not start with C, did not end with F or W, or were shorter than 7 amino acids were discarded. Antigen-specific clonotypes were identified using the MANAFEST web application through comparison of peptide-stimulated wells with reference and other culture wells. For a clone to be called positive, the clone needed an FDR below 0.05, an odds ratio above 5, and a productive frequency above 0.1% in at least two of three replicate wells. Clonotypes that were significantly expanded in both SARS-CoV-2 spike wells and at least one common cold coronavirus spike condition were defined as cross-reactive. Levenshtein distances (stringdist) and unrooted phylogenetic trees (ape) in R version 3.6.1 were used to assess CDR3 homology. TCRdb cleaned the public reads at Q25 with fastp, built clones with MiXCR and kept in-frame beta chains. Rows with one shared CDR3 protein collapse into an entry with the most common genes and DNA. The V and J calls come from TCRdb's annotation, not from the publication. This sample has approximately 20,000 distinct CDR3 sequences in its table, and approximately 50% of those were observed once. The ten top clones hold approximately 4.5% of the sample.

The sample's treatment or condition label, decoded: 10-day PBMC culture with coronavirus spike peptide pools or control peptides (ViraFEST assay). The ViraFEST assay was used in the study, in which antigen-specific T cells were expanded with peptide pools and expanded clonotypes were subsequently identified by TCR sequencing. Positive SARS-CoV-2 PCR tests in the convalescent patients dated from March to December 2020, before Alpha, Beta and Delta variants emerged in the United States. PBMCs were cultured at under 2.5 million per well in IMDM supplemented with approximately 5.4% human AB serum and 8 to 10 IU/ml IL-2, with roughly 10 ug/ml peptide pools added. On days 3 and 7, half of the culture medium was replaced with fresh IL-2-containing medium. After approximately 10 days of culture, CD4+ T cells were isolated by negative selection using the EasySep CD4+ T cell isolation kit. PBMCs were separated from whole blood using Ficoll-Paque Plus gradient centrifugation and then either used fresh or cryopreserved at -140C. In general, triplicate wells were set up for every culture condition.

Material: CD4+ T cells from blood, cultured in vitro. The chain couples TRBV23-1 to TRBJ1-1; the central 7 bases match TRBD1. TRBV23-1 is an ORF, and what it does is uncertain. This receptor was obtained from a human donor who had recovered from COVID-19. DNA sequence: TGCGCCAGCAGTCAATCGGGGAGGGACAGAGTGAACACTGAAGCTTTCTTT. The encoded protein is CASSQSGRDRVNTEAFF.